Presented here are 27 T cell receptor beta chains from one specimen sequenced in a study of T cell changes during pregnancy in multiple sclerosis (dated by TCRdb to the late 2010s). Receptor libraries were prepared by the immunoSEQ multiplex PCR assay. Sourced from immuneACCESS, this table was stored by TCRdb with only in-frame sequences that have V and J called. A share of the clones is absent; for the studies checked, an unresolved V gene accounts for under half, and the remainder has no known explanation. The sample table contains about 64,000 clones; only one count was recorded for approximately 96% of them. The ten largest clones capture 2% to 2.5% of the sample. The specimen was CD8+ T cells from peripheral blood mononuclear cells, collected after pregnancy. Receptor source: a female donor with multiple sclerosis, enrolled in a pregnancy study.

This chain connects TRBV7-2 to TRBJ2-5; 13 bases agree with TRBD2. Germline assignment: CDR1 SGHTA and CDR2 FQGNSA. The CDR3 has 15 amino acids. V gave up 5 bases and J gave up 4 bases; unmatched junction bases: 4. The CDR3 nucleotides read TGTGCCAGCAGCATGGGACTAGCGGGAATAGAGACCCAGTACTTC. Its protein is CASSMGLAGIETQYF.

The chain is built from TRBV5-1 and TRBJ2-7; 7 positions agree with TRBD2. The germline CDR1 and CDR2 sequences are SGHRS and YFSETQ. J was trimmed by 3 bases and V by 0 bases; bases with no gene match: 15. The CDR3 runs to 18 residues. The CDR3 region is CASSLAAVSGLGGYEQYF. CDR3 in DNA: TGCGCCAGCAGCTTGGCCGCAGTTTCAGGACTAGGAGGCTACGAGCAGTACTTC. The entire variable domain, with the rest obtained from reference TRBV5-1 and TRBJ2-7, is as follows: KAGVTQTPRYLIKTRGQQVTLSCSPISGHRSVSWYQQTPGQGLQFLFEYFSETQRNKGNFPGRFSGRQFSNSRSEMNVSTLELGDSALYLCASSLAAVSGLGGYEQYFGPGTRLTVT.

V usage is TRBV6-1 and J usage is TRBJ2-7; D ambiguous. Germline values: CDR1 MNHNS, CDR2 SASEGT. This CDR3 comprises 14 residues. V dropped 3 bases and J dropped 2 bases, with 11 bases sitting between them. CDR3 DNA: TGTGCCAGCAGTGAGGAGCCGGAGCCCTACGAGCAGTACTTC. Translating it yields CASSEEPEPYEQYF.

This chain uses TRBV28 with TRBJ1-2, with D uncertain. This CDR3 contains 13 residues. Germline CDR1 is MDHEN and CDR2 is SYDVKM. Trimming removed 6 bases from V and 3 bases from J, with 11 bases in between. The CDR3 sequence: CASSPDSDYGYTF. The DNA for the CDR3 is TGTGCCAGCAGCCCAGACTCAGACTATGGCTACACCTTC.

V and J are TRBV11-2 and TRBJ1-3; no reliable D call. CDR1 is SGHAT and CDR2 is FQNNGV in the germline V gene. V dropped 1 base and J dropped 0 bases, with 16 bases sitting between them. The CDR3 spans 18 residues. This CDR3 is CASSLGSGAGLSGNTIYF. Written as DNA, the CDR3 is TGTGCCAGCAGCTTAGGGAGCGGAGCAGGACTCTCTGGAAACACCATATATTTT.

The chain links TRBV28 to TRBJ2-7; unclear D gene. V was shortened by 6 bases and J by 5 bases, with 14 bases between the two germline ends. Germline lookup yields CDR1 MDHEN and CDR2 SYDVKM. The CDR3 consists of 13 residues. The CDR3 nucleotides are TGTGCCAGCAGCAATCTCGAGAGAGACGAGCAGTACTTC. It codes for CASSNLERDEQYF.

V usage is TRBV4-1 and J usage is TRBJ2-1; TRBD2 agrees at 10 bases. The germline gives CDR1 MGHRA, CDR2 YSYEKL. Trimming removed 3 bases from V and 7 bases from J; junction bases left unmatched: 6. The CDR3 runs 15 residues. CDR3 bases: TGCGCCAGCAGCCATCCGGGACTAGCGAGGAATGAGCAGTTCTTC. This gives the protein CASSHPGLARNEQFF.

This clone was found once. This rearrangement joins TRBV5-1 to TRBJ2-3; D unresolved. The V end lost 0 bases, the J end lost 0 bases, and 8 bases lay between the germline ends. In germline, CDR1 is SGHRS, CDR2 YFSETQ. CDR3 length equals 15 residues. The CDR3: CASSLELPSTDTQYF. The CDR3 bases are TGCGCCAGCAGCTTGGAGCTCCCTAGCACAGATACGCAGTATTTT.

This chain links TRBV28 with TRBJ1-5; possibly TRBD1 for D (5 bases). Germline CDR1 MDHEN, CDR2 SYDVKM. This CDR3 is built from 13 residues. Trimming left V 5 bases short and J 5 bases short, with 10 bases between. As DNA, the CDR3 is TGTGCCAGCAGTCAGGGCATATATCAGCCCCAGCATTTT. This gives the protein CASSQGIYQPQHF.

The rearrangement joins TRBV6-5 to TRBJ1-1; D is uncertain. V dropped 1 base and J dropped 0 bases, with 9 bases sitting between them. The CDR3 covers 15 residues. CDR1 is MNHEY, CDR2 SVGAGI, per germline. The CDR3 DNA sequence: TGTGCCAGCAGTTACTTTAGGAGTTTGAACACTGAAGCTTTCTTT. Translating it yields CASSYFRSLNTEAFF.

V and J are TRBV4-1 and TRBJ2-7; TRBD2 matches 9 bases. CDR3 length equals 15 residues. The ends lost 1 base at V and 3 bases at J; junction bases unmatched: 4. Germline CDR1 and CDR2: MGHRA and YSYEKL. The CDR3 is CASSQGSGSIYEQYF. As DNA, the CDR3 is TGCGCCAGCAGCCAAGGTAGCGGGAGTATCTACGAGCAGTACTTC.

The rearrangement joins TRBV7-9 to TRBJ2-1, with 7 bases identical to TRBD2. CDR1 is SEHNR, CDR2 FQNEAQ, per germline (reference sequence). V lost 10 bases and J lost 7; bases outside the gene matches: 10. This CDR3 is 13 amino acids long. For the CDR3, the DNA is TGTGCCACCAAGCGGGATGTATTGAATGAGCAGTTCTTC. This translates into CATKRDVLNEQFF.

J is TRBJ2-7 and V is TRBV28; D remains unclear. Trimming shortened V by 2 bases and J by 4 bases, and 6 bases separated the two germline ends. Germline-derived CDR1 and CDR2 are MDHEN and SYDVKM. The CDR3 covers 12 residues. CDR3 in amino acids: CASSLLRYEQYF. As DNA, the CDR3 is TGTGCCAGCAGTTTACTACGTTACGAGCAGTACTTC.

The CDR3 DNA reads as TGCAGCGTTGAGACAGCGGGTACCTACGAGCAGTACTTC. This sequence encodes CSVETAGTYEQYF. The genes are TRBV29-1 and TRBJ2-7, with D possibly being TRBD2 (6 bases). V was shortened by 3 bases and J by 2 bases, with 11 bases between the two germline ends. Germline values: CDR1 SQVTM, CDR2 ANQGSEA. The CDR3 loop spans 13 amino acids.

V usage is TRBV6-5 and J usage is TRBJ2-7, with 10 bases that match TRBD2. The CDR3 extends over 15 amino acids. Germline V gene lookup returns CDR1 MNHEY and CDR2 SVGAGI. Trimming cost V 3 bases and J 3 bases; bases outside gene matches: 5. The CDR3 is CASSYSPSGSYEQYF. The CDR3 bases are TGTGCCAGCAGTTATTCGCCTAGCGGGAGCTACGAGCAGTACTTC.

The chain links TRBV6-4 to TRBJ2-3; D perhaps matches TRBD2 (6 bases). The CDR3 has 15 amino acids. The V gene lost 0 bases and the J gene lost 1 base, with 8 bases spanning the gap. CDR1 MRHNA and CDR2 SNTAGT come from the germline V gene. CDR3 nucleotide sequence: TGTGCCAGCAGTGACTCTCCTAGCGGCACAGATACGCAGTATTTT. Its protein is CASSDSPSGTDTQYF.

In its sample, this clone was seen once. The chain combines TRBV14 with TRBJ1-1; 8 bases line up with TRBD1. This CDR3 region has 17 residues. V lost 0 bases, J lost 0 bases, and 6 bases stayed unmatched. Germline V CDR1 and CDR2: SGHDN, FVKESK. The CDR3 reads CASSQERGQGLNTEAFF. The CDR3 DNA reads TGTGCCAGCAGCCAAGAAAGAGGACAGGGTTTGAACACTGAAGCTTTCTTT.

This chain uses TRBV2 with TRBJ1-2; 8 bases match TRBD1. The germline CDR1 and CDR2 sequences are SNHLY and FYNNEI. The CDR3 consists of 14 residues. Germline trimming cut 7 bases from V and 5 bases from J; bases unmatched to any gene: 9. The CDR3 bases are TGTGCCAGCACCCCGGCAGGGGGCTCTTATGGCTACACCTTC. It specifies CASTPAGGSYGYTF.

This sequence joins TRBV28 and TRBJ2-1; TRBD2 matches at 8 bases. Per the germline V gene, CDR1 is MDHEN and CDR2 is SYDVKM. This CDR3 spans 14 amino acids. V lost 4 bases and J lost 4; bases outside the gene matches: 3. CDR3 bases: TGTGCCAGCAGTTCAATAGCGGGGTACAATGAGCAGTTCTTC. Amino acid sequence: CASSSIAGYNEQFF.

J is TRBJ2-2 and V is TRBV6-1, with D hard to call. The V and J ends lost 8 bases and 0 bases respectively, with 13 bases between them. Germline loops: CDR1 MNHNS, CDR2 SASEGT. The CDR3 totals 15 residues. The CDR3 coding sequence is TGTGCCAGCTGTCGACTGAATTCGAACACCGGGGAGCTGTTTTTT. Its protein product is CASCRLNSNTGELFF.

The CDR3: CASSEARDGSGTSDYNEQFF. The CDR3 nucleotides are TGTGCCAGCAGTGAAGCGAGGGACGGTTCCGGGACTAGCGACTACAATGAGCAGTTCTTC. This chain uses TRBV2 with TRBJ2-1; TRBD2 matches at 10 bases. The CDR3 runs 20 residues. J gave up 3 bases and V 0 bases, and 14 bases lay outside the gene matches. Germline V gives CDR1 SNHLY, CDR2 FYNNEI.

The rearrangement uses TRBV10-3 and TRBJ2-7, with D perhaps TRBD2 (5 bases). The V gene lost 7 bases and the J gene lost 4 bases, with 17 bases spanning the gap. Per germline, CDR1 ENHRY and CDR2 SYGVKD. The CDR3 totals 14 residues. CDR3 residues: CAITGSEGLYEQYF. CDR3 bases: TGTGCCATCACGGGTAGTGAGGGCCTATACGAGCAGTACTTC.

A single count supports this clone. The chain links TRBV5-4 to TRBJ1-2, with TRBD1 as a possible D gene (5 bases). CDR1 is SGHNT, CDR2 YYREEE, per germline (reference sequence). V lost 0 bases and J 2 bases, leaving 14 bases between the germline ends. The CDR3 consists of 16 residues. The DNA of the CDR3 is TGTGCCAGCAGCTTGGGAGCGGGACTGATGAACTATGGCTACACCTTC. Translated: CASSLGAGLMNYGYTF.

The chain uses TRBV15 and TRBJ2-7; tentative D call: TRBD1 (8 bases). Looked up from germline, CDR1 is LNHNV and CDR2 is YYDKDF (reference sequence). Trimming shortened V by 0 bases and J by 2 bases, and 14 bases separated the two germline ends. This CDR3 comprises 16 residues. The DNA for the CDR3 is TGTGCCACCAGCAGAGATAGAACAGGGGGGGCCTACGAGCAGTACTTC. This translates into CATSRDRTGGAYEQYF.

CDR3 sequence (DNA): TGTGCCAGCAGTTTATTCCCCGAAGGGACTAGCGGGGTGAGGGAGTCGGATACGCAGTATTTT. It codes for CASSLFPEGTSGVRESDTQYF. The chain has TRBV28 and TRBJ2-3, with TRBD2 matching 13 bases. J lost 6 bases, V lost 1 base, and 19 bases had no gene match. The germline CDR1 and CDR2 sequences are MDHEN and SYDVKM. CDR3 size: 21 residues.

The genes are TRBV11-3 and TRBJ2-5; 7 nucleotides agree with TRBD2. V was clipped by 0 bases and J by 3 bases; unmatched bases: 13. The V gene's germline CDR1 is SGHNT and CDR2 YENEEA. This CDR3 has 18 residues. The CDR3 protein is CASSLDDLGGTLKETQYF. DNA of the CDR3: TGTGCCAGCAGCTTAGATGATCTGGGAGGGACTCTTAAAGAGACCCAGTACTTC.

This chain joins TRBV9 and TRBJ2-3; 9 bases align to TRBD1. The CDR3 loop spans 16 amino acids. Unmatched junction bases numbered 6, after V lost 0 bases and J lost 4 bases. Germline CDR1 is SGDLS and CDR2 is YYNGEE. The CDR3 loop reads CASSVEGTGLADTQYF. The CDR3 nucleotides are TGTGCCAGCAGCGTAGAGGGGACAGGGTTAGCAGATACGCAGTATTTT.